This entry features one T cell receptor (beta chain) sequence. No antigen is known for it. These data come from a study of quantifying T cell responses using KT2 cells. Turning to the study itself: cDNA was made from DNase-treated RNA using alpha and beta constant primers.

With 4 bases removed from V and 4 bases from J, the gap between germline ends came to 10 bases. The CDR3 runs 13 residues. Germline CDR1 is SGHRS and CDR2 is YFSETQ. Study conclusions and caveats: KT2 sequences were detected down to about one KT2 cell per 100,000 PBMC.

An oligo carrying a UMI was ligated to the cDNA 3' end. The first PCR ran approximately 4 cycles with an equimolar RC1.1 and RC1.2 beta primer mix. TCRdb itself ran the UMI-ligation and nested PCR reads through MiXCR, one entry per CDR3 protein. The profile covers tens of thousands of distinct CDR3 sequences, with 11% appearing a single time and about 10% taken by the ten largest. This receptor was taken from a human donor. Sequencing was performed on PBMCs spiked with cells of the T cell clone KT2. The rearrangement joins TRBV5-1 to TRBJ2-3; D remains ambiguous. The CDR3 loop reads CASSTPLADTQYF. As DNA, the CDR3 is TGCGCCAGCAGCACGCCTCTAGCAGATACGCAGTATTTT.